Reported below is one T cell receptor beta chain. Looked up from germline, CDR1 is LGHNT and CDR2 is FRNRAP. This CDR3 contains 17 residues. The junction had 9 bases not matched to a gene; V was cut back by 0 bases and J by 3 bases. Assay: immunoSEQ multiplex PCR; the TCRdb copy retains only in-frame clones and omits some. The table has about 92,000 clones, roughly 90% seen once; the top ten hold 1.5%. These data originate in a study of T cell changes during pregnancy in multiple sclerosis. The J gene is TRBJ1-1, the V gene TRBV12-5, with TRBD1 matching over 8 bases. The receptor was derived from a female donor with multiple sclerosis, enrolled in a pregnancy study. The specimen comprised peripheral blood, sampled in the first trimester of pregnancy. DNA of the CDR3: TGTGCTAGTGGTTTGGTAGTAACAGGGGGTACTGACACTGAAGCTTTCTTT. Encoded protein: CASGLVVTGGTDTEAFF.